This TCR beta chain was identified in a study of T cell responses to AZD1222 COVID-19 vaccine. General study results and limits: Spike-wide vaccine-associated CD4 TCRs dominated at 160-218 and 743-854. Spike-specific TCR breadth and depth grew following two AZD1222 doses. Only a handful of AZD1222 recipients, more than five in all, had baseline seropositivity. Clonal diversity was possibly underestimated; the donors were predominantly white British and more often female.

This clone showed up just once. Its antigen is not known. Clones were read by immunoSEQ multiplex PCR, and TCRdb kept only the in-frame ones, dropping some. There are approximately 68,000 clones in the sample; around 90% occur only once, and 4.8% lies in the top ten. This CDR3 is 12 amino acids long. V was clipped by 6 bases and J by 4 bases; unmatched bases: 2. The V gene's germline CDR1 is MNHEY and CDR2 SVGAGI. This clonotype was obtained from an adult who received the MenACWY meningococcal vaccine as a control. Sequencing used peripheral blood, obtained 28 days after the second dose of the MenACWY control vaccine. The chain is built from TRBV6-5 and TRBJ1-2; 7 bases map to TRBD1. The CDR3 nucleotides are TGTGCCAGCAGCAGACAGGGCTATGGCTACACCTTC. Translation gives CASSRQGYGYTF.